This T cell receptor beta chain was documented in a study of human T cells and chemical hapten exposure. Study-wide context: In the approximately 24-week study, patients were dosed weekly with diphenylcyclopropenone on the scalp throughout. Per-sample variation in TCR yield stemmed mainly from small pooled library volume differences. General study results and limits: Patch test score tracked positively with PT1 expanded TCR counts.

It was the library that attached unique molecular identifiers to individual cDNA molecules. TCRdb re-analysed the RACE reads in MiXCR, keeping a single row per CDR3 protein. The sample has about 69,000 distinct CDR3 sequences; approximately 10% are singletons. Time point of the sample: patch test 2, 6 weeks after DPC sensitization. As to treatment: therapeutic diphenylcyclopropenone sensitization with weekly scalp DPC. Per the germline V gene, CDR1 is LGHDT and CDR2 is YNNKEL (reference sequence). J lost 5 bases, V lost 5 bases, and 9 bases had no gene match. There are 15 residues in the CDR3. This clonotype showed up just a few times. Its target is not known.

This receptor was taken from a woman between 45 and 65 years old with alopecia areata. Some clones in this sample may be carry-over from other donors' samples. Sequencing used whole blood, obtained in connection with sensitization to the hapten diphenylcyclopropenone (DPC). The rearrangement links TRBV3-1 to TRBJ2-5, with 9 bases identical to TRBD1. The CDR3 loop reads CASSGWTGEWETQYF. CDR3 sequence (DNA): TGTGCCAGCAGCGGTTGGACAGGGGAGTGGGAGACCCAGTACTTC.